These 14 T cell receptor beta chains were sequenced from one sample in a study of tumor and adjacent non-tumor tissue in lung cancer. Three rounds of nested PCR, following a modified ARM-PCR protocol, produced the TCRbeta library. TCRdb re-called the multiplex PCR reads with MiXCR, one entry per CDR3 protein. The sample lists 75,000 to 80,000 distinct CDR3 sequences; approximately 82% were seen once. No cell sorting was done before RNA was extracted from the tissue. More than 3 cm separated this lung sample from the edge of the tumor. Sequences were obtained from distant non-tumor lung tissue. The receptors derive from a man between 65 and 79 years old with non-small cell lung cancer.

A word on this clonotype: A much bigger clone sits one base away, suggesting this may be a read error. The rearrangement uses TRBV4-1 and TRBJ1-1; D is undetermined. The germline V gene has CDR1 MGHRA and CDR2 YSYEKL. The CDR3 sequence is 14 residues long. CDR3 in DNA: TGCGCCAGCAGCCAAGATTGGATAGAAACTGAAGCTCTCTTT. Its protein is CASSQDWIETEALF.

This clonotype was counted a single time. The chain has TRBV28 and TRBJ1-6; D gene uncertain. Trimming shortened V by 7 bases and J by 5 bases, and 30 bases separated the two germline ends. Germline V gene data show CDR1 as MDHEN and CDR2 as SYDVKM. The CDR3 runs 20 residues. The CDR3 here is CASNPTWQFYHKFDNSPLHF. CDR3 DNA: TGTGCCAGCAATCCTACCTGGCAGTTTTATCATAAATTCGATAATTCACCCCTCCACTTT.

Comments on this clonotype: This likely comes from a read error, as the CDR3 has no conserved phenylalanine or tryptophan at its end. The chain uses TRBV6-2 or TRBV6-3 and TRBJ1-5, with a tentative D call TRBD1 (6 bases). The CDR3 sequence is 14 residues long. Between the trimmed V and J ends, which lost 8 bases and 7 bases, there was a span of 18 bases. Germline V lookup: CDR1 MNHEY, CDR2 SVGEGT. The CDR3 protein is CASGRAGAVQPQHI. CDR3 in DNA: TGTGCCAGCGGCAGGGCGGGGGCGGTGCAGCCCCAGCATATT.

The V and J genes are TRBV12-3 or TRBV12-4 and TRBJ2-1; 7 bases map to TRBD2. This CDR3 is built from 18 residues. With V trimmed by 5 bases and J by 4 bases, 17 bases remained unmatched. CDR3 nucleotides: TGTGCCAGCAGTCGTTCGTTTAGCGGGTTGGGTGGGTACAATGAGCAGTTCTTC. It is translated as CASSRSFSGLGGYNEQFF.

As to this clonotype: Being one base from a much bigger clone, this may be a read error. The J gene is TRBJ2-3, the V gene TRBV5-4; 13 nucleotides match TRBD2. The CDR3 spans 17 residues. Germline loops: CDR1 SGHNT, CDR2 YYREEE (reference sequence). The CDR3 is CTSSFNAGTSGADTQYF. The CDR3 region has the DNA TGTACCAGCAGCTTCAATGCCGGGACTAGCGGGGCAGATACGCAGTATTTT.

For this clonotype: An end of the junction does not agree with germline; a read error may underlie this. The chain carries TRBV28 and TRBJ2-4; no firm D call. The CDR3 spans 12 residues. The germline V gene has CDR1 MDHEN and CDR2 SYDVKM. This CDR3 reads CTSSLVKSIKYF. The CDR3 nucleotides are TGTACCAGCAGTTTAGTAAAGTCCATTAAGTACTTC. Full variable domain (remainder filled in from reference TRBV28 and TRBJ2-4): DVKVTQSSRYLVKRTGEKVFLECVQDMDHENMFWYRQDPGLGLRLIYFSYDVKMKEKGDIPEGYSVSREKKERFSLILESASTNQTSMYLCTSSLVKSIKYFGAGTRLSVL.

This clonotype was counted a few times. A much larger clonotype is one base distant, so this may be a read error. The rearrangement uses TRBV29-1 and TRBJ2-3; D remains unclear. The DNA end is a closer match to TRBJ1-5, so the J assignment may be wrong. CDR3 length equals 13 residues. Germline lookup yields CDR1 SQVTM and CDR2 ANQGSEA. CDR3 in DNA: TGCAGCGCGTTACTGACTAGCACAGATACGCAGCATTTT. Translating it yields CSALLTSTDTQHF.

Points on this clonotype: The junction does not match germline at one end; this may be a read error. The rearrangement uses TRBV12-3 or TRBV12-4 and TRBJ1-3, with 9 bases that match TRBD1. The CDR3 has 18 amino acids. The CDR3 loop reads CASSRPGTGIASGNTLYF. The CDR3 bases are TGTGCCAGCAGTCGTCCCGGGACAGGGATAGCCTCTGGAAACACCTTATATTTT.

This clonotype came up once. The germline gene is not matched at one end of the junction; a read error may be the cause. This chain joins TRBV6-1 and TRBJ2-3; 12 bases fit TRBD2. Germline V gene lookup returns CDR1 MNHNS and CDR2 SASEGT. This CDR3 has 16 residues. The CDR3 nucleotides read TGTGCCAACACCAAACTAGCGGGGGGTTCCGGGGATACACAGTATTTT. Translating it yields CANTKLAGGSGDTQYF.

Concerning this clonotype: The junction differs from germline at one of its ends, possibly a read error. The CDR3 spells CASCLEAAGADSQYF. The CDR3 DNA reads TGTGCCAGCTGCTTAGAGGCTGCGGGGGCAGATAGCCAGTATTTT. This chain uses TRBV11-2 with TRBJ2-3; possible D gene TRBD2, 7 bases. The CDR3 runs to 15 residues. Looked up from germline, CDR1 is SGHAT and CDR2 is FQNNGV. The whole variable domain, filled in from reference TRBV11-2 and TRBJ2-3, reads EAGVAQSPRYKIIEKRQSVAFWCNPISGHATLYWYQQILGQGPKLLIQFQNNGVVDDSQLPKDRFSAERLKGVDSTLKIQPAKLEDSAVYLCASCLEAAGADSQYFGPGTRLTVL.

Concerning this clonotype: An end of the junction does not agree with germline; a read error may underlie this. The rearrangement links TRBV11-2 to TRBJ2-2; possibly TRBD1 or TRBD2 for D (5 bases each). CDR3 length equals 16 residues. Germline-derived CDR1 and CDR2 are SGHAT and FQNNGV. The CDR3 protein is CASSLVGIGVAGKLHF. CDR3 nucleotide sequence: TGTGCCAGCAGCTTGGTGGGCATAGGGGTTGCCGGGAAGCTGCATTTT.

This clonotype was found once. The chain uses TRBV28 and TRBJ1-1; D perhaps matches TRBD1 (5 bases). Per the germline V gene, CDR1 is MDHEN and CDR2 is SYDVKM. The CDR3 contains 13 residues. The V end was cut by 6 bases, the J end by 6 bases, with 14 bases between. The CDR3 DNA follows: TGTGCCAGCAGCCCTCAGGGTAGGTCTGAAGCTTTCTTT. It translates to CASSPQGRSEAFF.

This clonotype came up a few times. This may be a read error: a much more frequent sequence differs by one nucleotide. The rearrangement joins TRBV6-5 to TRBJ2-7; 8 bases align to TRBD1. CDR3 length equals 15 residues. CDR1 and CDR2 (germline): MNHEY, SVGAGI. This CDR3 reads CTSSYSRTGPTEQYF. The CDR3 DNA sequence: TGTACCAGCAGTTACTCCCGGACAGGGCCTACCGAGCAGTACTTC.

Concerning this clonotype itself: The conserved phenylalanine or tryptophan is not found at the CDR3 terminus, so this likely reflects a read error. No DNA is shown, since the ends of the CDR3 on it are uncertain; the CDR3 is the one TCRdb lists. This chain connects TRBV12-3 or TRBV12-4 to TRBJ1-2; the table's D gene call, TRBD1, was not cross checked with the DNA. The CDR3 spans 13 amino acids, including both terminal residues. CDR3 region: CASSLSENYGYAL.